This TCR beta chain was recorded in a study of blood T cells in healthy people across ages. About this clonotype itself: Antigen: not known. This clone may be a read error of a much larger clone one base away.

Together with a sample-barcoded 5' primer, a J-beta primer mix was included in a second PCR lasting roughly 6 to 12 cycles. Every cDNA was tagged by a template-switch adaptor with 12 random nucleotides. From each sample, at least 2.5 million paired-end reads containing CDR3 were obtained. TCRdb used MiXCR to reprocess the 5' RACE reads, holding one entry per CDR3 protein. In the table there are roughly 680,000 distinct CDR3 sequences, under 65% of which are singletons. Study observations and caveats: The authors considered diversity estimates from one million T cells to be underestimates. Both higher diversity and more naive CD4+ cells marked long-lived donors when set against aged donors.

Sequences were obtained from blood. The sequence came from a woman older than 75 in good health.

CDR3: CVSSVVPGGYGEQYF. CDR3 coding DNA: TGTGTCAGCAGCGTAGTACCAGGGGGTTATGGCGAGCAGTACTTC. The J gene is TRBJ2-7, the V gene TRBV9; 7 bases are a match to TRBD1. The CDR3 contains 15 residues. Per germline, CDR1 SGDLS and CDR2 YYNGEE. Looking up the rest from reference TRBV9 and TRBJ2-7 gives the full variable domain: DSGVTQTPKHLITATGQRVTLRCSPRSGDLSVYWYQQSLDQGLQFLIQYYNGEERAKGNILERFSAQQFPDLHSELNLSSLELGDSALYFCVSSVVPGGYGEQYFGPGTRLTVT.